These 21 T cell receptor beta chains originate from one sample sequenced in a study of vaccination effects on CD4 cells after COVID-19. Subsequent to 10 days of culture, CD4+ T cells were isolated. Profiling relied on immunoSEQ multiplex PCR, and the TCRdb table lists in-frame clones only, not all of them. The repertoire includes tens of thousands of clones, approximately 72% of them detected once, and around 21% sits in the top ten. No antigens are known for them. The specimen comprised CD4+ T cells from PBMCs cultured without peptide, sampled before COVID-19 vaccination. These receptor sequences come from a human donor who had a prior SARS-CoV-2 infection.

V is TRBV30 and J is TRBJ1-2; no reliable D call. The V gene's germline CDR1 is GTSNPN and CDR2 SVGIG (reference sequence). This CDR3 contains 16 residues. V shed 1 base and J shed 2 bases, with 17 bases lying between them. CDR3 amino acids: CAWSASLGLLNYGYTF. Written as DNA, the CDR3 is TGTGCCTGGAGTGCATCGCTCGGGCTCCTAAACTATGGCTACACCTTC.

V and J are TRBV30 and TRBJ2-2; D unresolved. This CDR3 comprises 14 residues. Germline CDR1 GTSNPN, CDR2 SVGIG (reference sequence). V was pared by 2 bases and J by 3 bases, with 10 bases between. CDR3 loop: CAWSPLLDTGELFF. CDR3 DNA sequence: TGTGCCTGGAGTCCCCTCCTGGACACCGGGGAGCTGTTTTTT.

The rearrangement joins TRBV2 to TRBJ1-4, with D possibly matching TRBD1 (5 bases). Trimming removed 7 bases from V and 8 bases from J, with 17 bases in between. Germline assignment: CDR1 SNHLY and CDR2 FYNNEI. The CDR3 is made up of 14 amino acids. The chain's CDR3 is CASKNRDQSEKLFF. Here the CDR3 DNA reads TGTGCCAGCAAAAACCGGGACCAAAGCGAAAAACTGTTTTTT.

The chain recombines TRBV9 with TRBJ2-5; the match to TRBD2 covers 12 bases. Per germline, CDR1 SGDLS and CDR2 YYNGEE. Trimming at V came to 5 bases and at J to 2 bases, leaving 7 bases not matched to a gene. The CDR3 is 16 amino acids. The CDR3 nucleotides read TGTGCCAGCAGTGCCAGACTAGCGGGAGAGCAAGAGACCCAGTACTTC. Its protein product is CASSARLAGEQETQYF.

The chain uses TRBV15 and TRBJ1-2; D may be TRBD1 (5 bases). V gave up 1 base and J gave up 3 bases, with 9 bases separating them. There are 14 residues in the CDR3. Germline CDR1 LNHNV, CDR2 YYDKDF (reference sequence). DNA for the CDR3: TGTGCCACCAGCAGAGCCAGGGAGGACTATGGCTACACCTTC. Translated: CATSRAREDYGYTF. Variable domain in full (rest from reference TRBV15 and TRBJ1-2): DAMVIQNPRYQVTQFGKPVTLSCSQTLNHNVMYWYQQKSSQAPKLLFHYYDKDFNNEADTPDNFQSRRPNTSFCFLDIRSPGLGDTAMYLCATSRAREDYGYTFGSGTRLTVV.

The V and J genes are TRBV27 and TRBJ1-1, with 8 bases identical to TRBD1. This CDR3 has 13 residues. V lost 4 bases, J lost 8 bases, and 6 bases stayed unmatched. Germline V gene data show CDR1 as MNHEY and CDR2 as SMNVEV (reference sequence). For the CDR3, the DNA is TGTGCCAGCAGTTCGGGCAGGGGGCCCGAAGCTTTCTTT. This gives the protein CASSSGRGPEAFF.

This clone has only a few counts. The gene calls are TRBV18 and TRBJ1-5, with D tentatively TRBD1 (5 bases). CDR1 and CDR2 (germline): KGHSH, LQKENI. V shed 5 bases and J shed 4 bases, with 9 bases lying between them. The CDR3 is 13 amino acids. The CDR3 is CASSTDTNQPQHF. The CDR3 nucleotides read TGTGCCAGCTCAACGGACACGAATCAGCCCCAGCATTTT.

The DNA for the CDR3 is TGTGCCAGCAGCCACCTGGCGGAGACCCAGTACTTC. Translating it yields CASSHLAETQYF. The chain combines TRBV3-1 (or the pseudogene TRBV3-2) with TRBJ2-5; D ambiguous. The CDR3 length is 12 residues. V dropped 3 bases and J dropped 5 bases, with 7 bases sitting between them. Germline V gene data show CDR1 as LGHDT and CDR2 as YNNKEL (reference sequence).

The gene calls are TRBV19 and TRBJ1-5; D perhaps matches TRBD1 (6 bases). Germline values: CDR1 LNHDA, CDR2 SQIVND (reference sequence). Trimming left V 7 bases short and J 6 bases short, with 13 bases between. The CDR3 sequence is 13 residues long. CDR3: CASMRTVGQPQHF. In nucleotides, the CDR3 is TGTGCCAGTATGCGGACAGTGGGTCAGCCCCAGCATTTT.

The rearrangement links TRBV4-2 to TRBJ2-4; TRBD1 or TRBD2 may be the D gene (5 bases each). The germline gives CDR1 LGHNA, CDR2 YNFKEQ. This CDR3 has 21 residues. Trimming removed 0 bases at V and 3 bases at J, with 27 bases between. The DNA of the CDR3 is TGTGCCAGCAGCCAAGAGTTGCGGCATGTCGAGGGGTATTTGGTCAAAAACATTCAGTACTTC. It is translated as CASSQELRHVEGYLVKNIQYF.

This chain joins TRBV14 and TRBJ1-5; D gene ambiguous. CDR1 is SGHDN, CDR2 FVKESK, per germline. The CDR3 has 13 amino acids. V was pared by 0 bases and J by 7 bases, with 7 bases between. CDR3 sequence reads: CASSQDGRQPQHF. DNA for the CDR3: TGTGCCAGCAGCCAAGACGGCCGGCAGCCCCAGCATTTT. Full variable domain (outside the CDR3, taken from reference TRBV14 and TRBJ1-5): EAGVTQFPSHSVIEKGQTVTLRCDPISGHDNLYWYRRVMGKEIKFLLHFVKESKQDESGMPNNRFLAERTGGTYSTLKVQPAELEDSGVYFCASSQDGRQPQHFGDGTRLSIL.

V and J are TRBV15 and TRBJ2-3; D is uncertain. Germline CDR1 and CDR2: LNHNV and YYDKDF (reference sequence). The ends were cut back, 3 bases at V and 6 bases at J, with 10 bases in the middle. CDR3 size: 13 residues. The CDR3 spells CATSRRTADTQYF. The CDR3 DNA reads TGTGCCACCAGCAGGCGAACAGCGGATACGCAGTATTTT.

The chain joins TRBV6-5 to TRBJ1-6, with a weak D call TRBD1 (5 bases). Germline values: CDR1 MNHEY, CDR2 SVGAGI. V shed 5 bases and J shed 10 bases, with 15 bases lying between them. The CDR3 extends over 14 amino acids. This CDR3 is CASSSTGSRSPLHF. The DNA of the CDR3 is TGTGCCAGCAGTAGTACAGGTTCGCGGTCACCCCTCCACTTT.

V is TRBV7-3 and J is TRBJ2-1, with no clear D. Germline CDR1 reads SGHTA; CDR2 reads FQGTGA. This CDR3 region has 16 residues. V was trimmed by 4 bases and J by 1 base, leaving 14 bases between them. Here the CDR3 reads CASSWCRRWSYNEQFF. For the CDR3, the DNA is TGTGCCAGCAGCTGGTGTCGTAGATGGTCCTACAATGAGCAGTTCTTC.

The DNA of the CDR3 is TGTGCCAGCAGCCGAGGACTAGCGGGAGTCAATGAGCAGTTCTTC. This sequence encodes CASSRGLAGVNEQFF. The chain links TRBV7-8 to TRBJ2-1, with 13 bases fitting TRBD2. Germline lookup yields CDR1 SGHVS and CDR2 FQNEAQ. V was clipped by 5 bases and J by 6 bases; unmatched bases: 4. CDR3 size: 15 residues.

The chain links TRBV3-1 (or the pseudogene TRBV3-2) to TRBJ1-4; D unresolved. V lost 0 bases and J lost 4, with 12 bases in between. The CDR3 length is 16 residues. CDR1 and CDR2 from the germline V gene are LGHDT and YNNKEL (reference sequence). This CDR3 reads CASSQDHGGDNEKLFF. Here the CDR3 DNA reads TGTGCCAGCAGCCAAGACCATGGAGGAGATAATGAAAAACTGTTTTTT.

This sequence joins TRBV7-2 and TRBJ2-1; D is undetermined. Germline V CDR1 and CDR2: SGHTA, FQGNSA. The CDR3 is made up of 13 amino acids. The V gene lost 5 bases and the J gene lost 9 bases, with 14 bases spanning the gap. This CDR3 reads CASSPGSFGEQFF. The CDR3 nucleotides are TGTGCCAGCAGCCCGGGCTCATTCGGTGAGCAGTTCTTC.

This clone was counted only a few times. The rearrangement joins TRBV4-1 to TRBJ1-2; D is undetermined. Germline CDR1 MGHRA, CDR2 YSYEKL. V was clipped by 5 bases and J by 9 bases, with 22 bases between them. The CDR3 contains 15 residues. This CDR3 reads CASSTRSTSQWSYTF. In DNA, the CDR3 is TGCGCCAGCAGCACCCGCAGTACCTCGCAATGGAGCTACACCTTC.

The sample holds a few counts of this clone. This chain connects TRBV7-3 to TRBJ2-2; possible D gene TRBD2, 6 bases. The CDR3 totals 14 residues. The V gene's germline CDR1 is SGHTA and CDR2 FQGTGA. Between the trimmed V and J ends, which lost 1 base and 3 bases, there was a span of 6 bases. CDR3 residues: CASSLRGDTGELFF. In DNA, the CDR3 is TGTGCCAGCAGCTTAAGGGGGGACACCGGGGAGCTGTTTTTT.

This chain uses TRBV4-3 with TRBJ1-2, with TRBD1 matching 7 bases. The germline CDR1 and CDR2 sequences are LGHNA and YSLEER. The ends lost 4 bases at V and 6 bases at J; junction bases unmatched: 14. This CDR3 has 16 amino acids. CDR3 in amino acids: CASSRFLQGFEDGYTF. The CDR3 DNA reads as TGCGCCAGCAGCCGATTTCTACAGGGGTTTGAGGATGGCTACACCTTC.

CDR3 in DNA: TGTGCCAGCAGCTTACAGGGGGGAACTGAAGCTTTCTTT. Amino acids: CASSLQGGTEAFF. V and J are TRBV5-4 and TRBJ1-1; 8 bases line up with TRBD1. The trim removed 2 bases at V and 5 bases at J, leaving 2 bases unmatched. The CDR3 sequence is 13 residues long. Germline CDR1 SGHNT, CDR2 YYREEE (reference sequence).